This record looks at one TCR beta chain sequence and its context. The antigen remains undetermined. The record originates from a study of shared clonotypes between healthy human individuals. Study at large: The study used three CD4 naive, three CD4 memory, two CD8 naive and one CD8 memory plate per donor. The study, taken as a whole, reports: It was expected that sequencing depth would affect clonotype sharing among donors. Naive CD4 clonotype sharing across a few donors was around 5%.

This CDR3 is built from 15 residues. Trimming took 4 bases from V and 6 from J, leaving 16 bases between them. CDR1 is SNHLY and CDR2 is FYNNEI in the germline V gene. Naive CD8 cells comprised CD45RO-negative, CCR7-positively selected cells, excluding terminally differentiated effector memory CD45RA+ cells. The table came from immunoSEQ multiplex PCR; TCRdb's copy has only in-frame clones and leaves some out. The profile shows some 2,100,000 clones, 85% to 95% of them singletons. The sequenced sample consisted of naive CD8+ T cells from PBMCs. This receptor was obtained from a man between 18 and 35 years old in good health. Some clones in this sample may be carry-over from other donors' samples. The rearrangement joins TRBV2 to TRBJ2-1, with D tentatively TRBD2 (7 bases). CDR3 region: CASSGKRGGGNEQFF. DNA for the CDR3: TGTGCCAGCAGTGGCAAGAGAGGGGGGGGCAATGAGCAGTTCTTC.